Below are 4 T cell receptor beta chains sequenced from a single sample in a study of long-term antiretroviral therapy in people with HIV. Survey-level immunoSEQ v3.0 assays were run. Here immunoSEQ multiplex PCR was the method, and the copy in TCRdb shows in-frame clones only, minus some. The table includes about 30,000 clones, 85% to 90% detected once. The starting material was unsorted PBMCs, obtained 0.5 years after starting antiretroviral therapy. The receptors come from a woman younger than 35 with HIV.

This clone has only a few counts. The rearrangement links TRBV4-1 to TRBJ1-5; D is unclear. Germline V gene data show CDR1 as MGHRA and CDR2 as YSYEKL. The CDR3 extends over 16 amino acids. Trimming left V 0 bases short and J 0 bases short, with 9 bases between. The CDR3 DNA reads TGCGCCAGCAGCCAAGATGAATGGGTTAGCAATCAGCCCCAGCATTTT. It codes for CASSQDEWVSNQPQHF.

This sequence joins TRBV6-1 and TRBJ2-2; D might be TRBD2 (6 bases). Germline-derived CDR1 and CDR2 are MNHNS and SASEGT. This CDR3 contains 14 residues. The ends were cut back, 10 bases at V and 5 bases at J, with 17 bases in the middle. Here the CDR3 reads CAITRLAPTGELFF. The DNA of the CDR3 is TGTGCCATCACAAGGCTAGCGCCGACCGGGGAGCTGTTTTTT.

The chain carries TRBV5-4 and TRBJ2-7, with a tentative D call TRBD1 (5 bases). V lost 0 bases to trimming and J lost 1 base, with 11 bases between them. The CDR3 spans 15 residues. Germline loops: CDR1 SGHNT, CDR2 YYREEE (reference sequence). The CDR3 DNA is TGTGCCAGCAGCTTGGGTCCAGGGCATTCCTACGAGCAGTACTTC. This codes for CASSLGPGHSYEQYF.

The chain is built from TRBV20-1 and TRBJ2-7; no firm D call. V shed 0 bases and J shed 2 bases, with 2 bases lying between them. Germline V lookup: CDR1 DFQATT, CDR2 SNEGSKA (reference sequence). The CDR3 contains 11 residues. In DNA, the CDR3 is TGCAGTGCTAGAGACCCCTACGAGCAGTACTTC. It encodes CSARDPYEQYF.